This T cell receptor (beta chain) was documented in a study of T cell responses to AZD1222 COVID-19 vaccine. Study-level findings and limits: Researchers report vaccine-associated CD4 TCRs spanning spike, with dominance at 160-218 and 743-854. Reportedly, close to half of spike-specific TCRs are directed against unmutated variant regions. It should be noted that donors were predominantly white British and more often female, and clonal diversity was possibly underestimated. Once two AZD1222 doses were given, Spike-specific TCR breadth and depth went up.

On this clone itself: Its specificity is unknown.

This CDR3 contains 15 residues. The V end lost 0 bases, the J end lost 0 bases, and 5 bases lay between the germline ends. CDR1 and CDR2 from the germline V gene are SGHAT and FQNNGV. TCRdb's table, derived via immunoSEQ multiplex PCR, lists solely in-frame clones and lacks some. This table has around 130,000 clones, 75% to 90% appearing once. The origin of this receptor is an adult in good health. Sequencing was performed on peripheral blood, taken on day 0 of AZD1222 vaccination. The J gene is TRBJ1-4, the V gene TRBV11-2, with D unclear. CDR3 in amino acids: CASSLEPATNEKLFF. The CDR3 nucleotides read TGTGCCAGCAGCTTAGAGCCAGCAACTAATGAAAAACTGTTTTTT. The full variable domain, completed using reference TRBV11-2 and TRBJ1-4, is EAGVAQSPRYKIIEKRQSVAFWCNPISGHATLYWYQQILGQGPKLLIQFQNNGVVDDSQLPKDRFSAERLKGVDSTLKIQPAKLEDSAVYLCASSLEPATNEKLFFGSGTQLSVL.